This T cell receptor (beta chain) was found in a study of T cell repertoires in cytomegalovirus infection. Across the whole study: Public TCR beta signatures indicated both CMV infection and matching HLA type.

Study findings and constraints: The ex vivo response was dominated by HLA-C-restricted CMV-specific TCR beta clonotypes. People with CMV and the relevant HLA were identified by cumulative public TCR beta family frequency.

This CDR3 is built from 14 residues. The V and J ends lost 1 base and 3 bases respectively, with 9 bases between them. CDR1 is SEHNR and CDR2 is FQNEAQ in the germline V gene (reference sequence). In regard to this clonotype: Antigen specificity is unknown.

Each CDR3 protein is one row after TCRdb ran MiXCR on the reads. Counted here are over 200,000 distinct CDR3 sequences, approximately 13% occurring once; the ten biggest clones make up roughly 8.9%. The TCR was taken from a human donor in good health (CMV status not recorded). Some clones in this sample may be carry-over from other donors' samples. This chain uses TRBV7-9 with TRBJ1-1, with unresolved D. The specimen was PBMCs. CDR3 region: CASSLGQDHTEAFF. In DNA form, the CDR3 reads TGTGCCAGCAGCTTAGGGCAGGACCACACTGAAGCTTTCTTT.